This TCR beta chain was identified during a study of beta chain features in type 1 diabetes. The CDR3 spans 16 residues. Only a few counts were recorded for this clone. Investigators reverse transcribed all isolated RNA, so they sequenced expressed TCRB transcripts. TCRdb's copy holds only in-frame clones and misses some; the assay was immunoSEQ multiplex PCR. This sample has some 400,000 clones, with more than 13% found just once. The chain joins TRBV21-1 to TRBJ1-2. TRBV21-1 is designated a pseudogene. The clonotype originates from a young woman in good health. Source material: naive CD4+ T cells from blood. CDR3 amino acids: CASSKPLDSSGGGYTF. The CDR3 bases are TGTGCCAGCAGCAAGCCGCTCGACTCTTCCGGCGGTGGCTACACCTTC.